The TCR beta chain under discussion was sequenced for a study of blood T cell repertoires in COVID-19. In the authors' methods: Amplification from reference gene primers served as the basis for estimated nucleated cell counts. TCRdb's copy holds only in-frame clones and misses some; the assay was immunoSEQ multiplex PCR. That table gives V, J and clone size, and the DNA gave D and trimming. The sample lists roughly 190,000 clones; 82% were seen once. Those enrolled in Seattle joined during active infection and were followed longitudinally afterward. Per the germline V gene, CDR1 is SGHTA and CDR2 is FQGTGA. There are 18 residues in the CDR3. With 2 bases removed from V and 5 bases from J, the gap between germline ends came to 22 bases.

This rearrangement joins TRBV7-3 to TRBJ2-1, with D perhaps TRBD2 (6 bases). The sequence was obtained from a woman aged 60-70 years with COVID-19, enrolled during active disease. Sequencing was done on a sample of peripheral blood. CDR3 DNA: TGTGCCAGCAGCTTAGGGGGGACGAGCGGGCGGTGGAACAATGAGCAGTTCTTC. Its translation is CASSLGGTSGRWNNEQFF.